Following are 6 T cell receptor beta chains from one sample sequenced in a study of cytomegalovirus exposure and HLA in healthy donors. PCR employed 60 Vbeta and 13 Jbeta primers. Repertoires were generated with immunoSEQ multiplex PCR, while TCRdb's copy carries only in-frame clones and drops some. The repertoire holds about 160,000 clones, with 80% as singletons. The sequencing input was PBMCs. Source of these receptors: a man between 25 and 39 years old in good health and CMV-seronegative.

The gene calls are TRBV6-1 and TRBJ1-1, with 8 bases lining up with TRBD1. Germline-derived CDR1 and CDR2 are MNHNS and SASEGT. The CDR3 length is 14 residues. With 5 bases clipped from V and 2 bases from J, the junction kept 4 bases outside the gene matches. The CDR3 DNA follows: TGTGCCAGCAGTCAGACAGGGGTTAACACTGAAGCTTTCTTT. Encoded protein: CASSQTGVNTEAFF.

A remark on this clone: Compared with germline, one end of the junction differs, possibly owing to a read error. This chain's CDR3 is CASSPRTSGSYPIF. In DNA form, the CDR3 reads TGTGCCAGCAGCCCTCGGACTAGCGGGAGTTATCCGATCTTC. The chain uses TRBV7-8 and TRBJ2-1; 13 nucleotides agree with TRBD2. CDR3 length: 14 residues. Germline-derived CDR1 and CDR2 are SGHVS and FQNEAQ.

The V gene is TRBV4-3, the J gene TRBJ2-7; the D gene is possibly TRBD2 (5 bases). The CDR3 is 16 residues long. The germline V and J ends were trimmed by 1 base and 3 bases, with 16 bases remaining between them. Germline V gene data show CDR1 as LGHNA and CDR2 as YSLEER. The CDR3 DNA sequence: TGCGCCAGCAGCCAAGGTTCAGGCCGGGATGGCTACGAGCAGTACTTC. Protein sequence: CASSQGSGRDGYEQYF.

The chain carries TRBV28 and TRBJ1-3; 9 bases fit TRBD1. The CDR3 is 15 residues long. V lost 2 bases, J lost 6 bases, and 5 bases stayed unmatched. Germline V gene sequence: CDR1 MDHEN, CDR2 SYDVKM. CDR3 nucleotides: TGTGCCAGCAGTTTAATGGGACAGGGTTTAAACACCATATATTTT. Its translation: CASSLMGQGLNTIYF.

J is TRBJ2-1 and V is TRBV11-3, with D maybe TRBD2 (7 bases). V gave up 0 bases and J gave up 7 bases, with 16 bases separating them. This CDR3 contains 16 residues. Germline loops: CDR1 SGHNT, CDR2 YENEEA. DNA for the CDR3: TGTGCCAGCAGCTTAGACGGGGGGCGCATCATAAATGAGCAGTTCTTC. Its translation: CASSLDGGRIINEQFF.

V gene TRBV10-3 combines with J gene TRBJ2-1; TRBD1 might be the D (6 bases). The germline V and J ends were trimmed by 8 bases and 1 base, with 15 bases remaining between them. This CDR3 comprises 15 residues. CDR1 is ENHRY, CDR2 SYGVKD, per germline. CDR3 DNA: TGTGCCATCCTCGTGGTAGGGGGTTCCTACAATGAGCAGTTCTTC. Protein product: CAILVVGGSYNEQFF.